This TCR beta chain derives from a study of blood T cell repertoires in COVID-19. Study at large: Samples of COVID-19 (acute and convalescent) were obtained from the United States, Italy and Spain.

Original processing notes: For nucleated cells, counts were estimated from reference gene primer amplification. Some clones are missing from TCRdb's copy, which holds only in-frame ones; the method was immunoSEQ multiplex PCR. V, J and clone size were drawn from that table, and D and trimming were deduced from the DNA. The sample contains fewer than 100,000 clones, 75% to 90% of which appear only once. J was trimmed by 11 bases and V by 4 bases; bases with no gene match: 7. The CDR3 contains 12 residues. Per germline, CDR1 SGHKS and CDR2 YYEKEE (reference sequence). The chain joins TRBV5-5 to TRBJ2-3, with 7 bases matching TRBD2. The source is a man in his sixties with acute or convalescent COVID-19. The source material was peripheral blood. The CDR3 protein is CASSSEIAGQYF. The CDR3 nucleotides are TGTGCCAGCAGCAGTGAGATAGCGGGGCAGTATTTT.